What follows are 21 T cell receptor beta chains derived from one specimen sequenced in a study of blood T cell repertoires in COVID-19. The table came from immunoSEQ multiplex PCR; TCRdb's copy has only in-frame clones and leaves some out. Of 300,000 to 350,000 clones in the sample, 90% were seen once. The sample comprised PBMCs or T cells enriched from blood (not recorded which). The receptor source for this set is a woman in her late teens or twenties with acute COVID-19.

The chain couples TRBV28 to TRBJ2-7, with 7 bases matching TRBD1. This CDR3 is built from 14 residues. Germline V gives CDR1 MDHEN, CDR2 SYDVKM. Trimming cost V 6 bases and J 3 bases; bases outside gene matches: 8. For the CDR3, the DNA is TGTGCCAGCAGCCCCCAGCAGGGGGACTACGAGCAGTACTTC. Protein sequence: CASSPQQGDYEQYF.

The V and J genes are TRBV19 and TRBJ2-7; D might be TRBD1 (6 bases). CDR1 is LNHDA, CDR2 SQIVND, per germline (reference sequence). With 6 bases removed from V and 3 bases from J, the gap between germline ends came to 15 bases. This CDR3 has 14 residues. The CDR3 protein is CASSWDTERYEQYF. DNA of the CDR3: TGTGCCAGTAGCTGGGACACCGAACGCTACGAGCAGTACTTC.

This clone has a handful of counts. The rearrangement joins TRBV10-1 to TRBJ2-7; 11 positions agree with TRBD1. This CDR3 contains 14 residues. The germline gives CDR1 WNHNN, CDR2 SYGVQD (reference sequence). The ends lost 6 bases at V and 3 bases at J; junction bases unmatched: 4. CDR3 residues: CASSPGQGGYEQYF. The CDR3 DNA reads as TGCGCCAGCAGCCCGGGACAGGGGGGCTACGAGCAGTACTTC.

The chain carries TRBV7-6 and TRBJ2-1; D is undetermined. Germline assignment: CDR1 SGHVS and CDR2 FNYEAQ. This CDR3 has 12 amino acids. The V end lost 6 bases, the J end lost 10 bases, and 13 bases lay between the germline ends. CDR3 nucleotide sequence: TGTGCCAGCAGGCCCACGGGTCCGGAGCAGTTCTTC. Translating gives CASRPTGPEQFF.

J is TRBJ1-4 and V is TRBV30, with no clear D. CDR1 is GTSNPN, CDR2 SVGIG, per germline (reference sequence). Trimming shortened V by 4 bases and J by 5 bases, and 11 bases separated the two germline ends. The CDR3 runs to 13 residues. The CDR3 loop is CAWTSGINEKLFF. The CDR3 DNA follows: TGTGCCTGGACCTCCGGGATAAATGAAAAACTGTTTTTT.

As DNA, the CDR3 is TGTGCCAGCAGTGAATGGGCTTCCGGACTAGGTTCCTACGAGCAGTACTTC. This encodes CASSEWASGLGSYEQYF. The chain carries TRBV6-1 and TRBJ2-7; TRBD2 matches 7 bases. The germline V gene encodes CDR1 MNHNS and CDR2 SASEGT. The length of the CDR3 is 17 residues. J gave up 1 base and V 2 bases, and 11 bases lay outside the gene matches.

The chain has TRBV5-1 and TRBJ1-3; TRBD1 might be the D (6 bases). The CDR3 loop spans 14 amino acids. Trimming left V 4 bases short and J 3 bases short, with 11 bases between. Germline-derived CDR1 and CDR2 are SGHRS and YFSETQ. The CDR3 sequence is CASSARDIGNTIYF. The CDR3 bases are TGCGCCAGCAGCGCCCGGGACATTGGAAACACCATATATTTT.

This clone appeared once. V gene TRBV9 combines with J gene TRBJ1-3, with 7 bases that match TRBD1. Germline lookup yields CDR1 SGDLS and CDR2 YYNGEE. The CDR3 has 17 amino acids. Germline trimming cut 3 bases from V and 4 bases from J; bases unmatched to any gene: 13. This chain's CDR3 is CASSDPRDSGVGNTIYF. In nucleotides, the CDR3 is TGTGCCAGCAGCGATCCCCGGGACAGTGGCGTCGGAAACACCATATATTTT. Full variable domain (rest looked up from reference TRBV9 and TRBJ1-3): DSGVTQTPKHLITATGQRVTLRCSPRSGDLSVYWYQQSLDQGLQFLIQYYNGEERAKGNILERFSAQQFPDLHSELNLSSLELGDSALYFCASSDPRDSGVGNTIYFGEGSWLTVV.

V is TRBV4-1 and J is TRBJ1-1; TRBD1 aligns across 8 bases. This CDR3 is 16 amino acids long. Per germline, CDR1 MGHRA and CDR2 YSYEKL. With V trimmed by 5 bases and J by 0 bases, 8 bases remained unmatched. The CDR3 here is CASSEIWTGMNTEAFF. The CDR3 DNA is TGCGCCAGCAGCGAAATCTGGACAGGGATGAACACTGAAGCTTTCTTT.

The V and J genes are TRBV24-1 and TRBJ2-5; 7 bases fit TRBD1. The J segment lost 4 bases and the V segment lost 4 bases, leaving 8 bases of the junction unmatched. This CDR3 has 15 residues. Germline V gene lookup returns CDR1 KGHDR and CDR2 SFDVKD. Here the CDR3 reads CATSDTRQGRETQYF. The CDR3 nucleotides are TGTGCCACCAGTGACACTAGACAGGGAAGAGAGACCCAGTACTTC.

This chain uses TRBV7-6 with TRBJ1-2; 9 nucleotides match TRBD1. CDR1 SGHVS and CDR2 FNYEAQ come from the germline V gene. CDR3 size: 18 residues. J lost 3 bases, V lost 3 bases, and 14 bases had no gene match. CDR3 region: CASSLGGTGYDTDYGYTF. The DNA of the CDR3 is TGTGCCAGCAGCTTGGGAGGGACAGGGTACGACACGGACTATGGCTACACCTTC.

The J gene is TRBJ2-7, the V gene TRBV7-8; 7 bases map to TRBD2. Germline assignment: CDR1 SGHVS and CDR2 FQNEAQ. The CDR3 is made up of 16 amino acids. V was pared by 5 bases and J by 2 bases, with 12 bases of the junction left unmatched. CDR3 residues: CASSRGRAGVAYEQYF. CDR3 coding DNA: TGTGCCAGCAGCCGAGGCAGGGCGGGGGTGGCCTACGAGCAGTACTTC.

The V call is TRBV7-3, the J call TRBJ1-2, with D possibly being TRBD1 (5 bases). Deletions cut 3 bases from V and 3 bases from J, with 14 bases between. CDR3 length: 15 residues. The germline V gene encodes CDR1 SGHTA and CDR2 FQGTGA. The CDR3 reads CASSLRGGEDYGYTF. In nucleotides, the CDR3 is TGTGCCAGCAGCTTGCGGGGCGGCGAGGACTATGGCTACACCTTC.

This clone showed up just once. The gene calls are TRBV7-9 and TRBJ2-7, with 11 bases that match TRBD2. The J segment lost 2 bases and the V segment lost 5 bases, leaving 2 bases of the junction unmatched. This CDR3 contains 14 residues. Looked up from germline, CDR1 is SEHNR and CDR2 is FQNEAQ (reference sequence). CDR3: CASSRLAGTYEQYF. The CDR3 nucleotides read TGTGCCAGCAGCCGACTAGCGGGGACCTACGAGCAGTACTTC.

V and J are TRBV5-8 and TRBJ1-2; the D is unclear. Trimming pared 0 bases from V and 4 bases from J, leaving 10 bases between. Per the germline V gene, CDR1 is SGHTS and CDR2 is YDEGEE. There are 14 residues in the CDR3. CDR3 in DNA: TGTGCCAGCAGCTTGGGAGGTCCTTTCTATGGCTACACCTTC. This translates into CASSLGGPFYGYTF. Supplemented by reference TRBV5-8 and TRBJ1-2, the full variable domain reads EAGVTQSPTHLIKTRGQQATLRCSPISGHTSVYWYQQALGLGLQFLLWYDEGEERNRGNFPPRFSGRQFPNYSSELNVNALELEDSALYLCASSLGGPFYGYTFGSGTRLTVV.

V gene TRBV19 combines with J gene TRBJ2-1; D remains unclear. CDR3 length: 15 residues. The ends were cut back, 0 bases at V and 4 bases at J, with 10 bases in the middle. Germline CDR1 LNHDA, CDR2 SQIVND (reference sequence). Written as DNA, the CDR3 is TGTGCCAGTAGTATAGAAGTCAGGCCATACAATGAGCAGTTCTTC. It specifies CASSIEVRPYNEQFF.

J is TRBJ2-7 and V is TRBV5-1, with D tentatively TRBD2 (6 bases). Germline loops: CDR1 SGHRS, CDR2 YFSETQ. Trimming pared 2 bases from V and 7 bases from J, leaving 16 bases between. The CDR3 is 14 residues long. CDR3 sequence reads: CASSFATSYREQYF. The CDR3 DNA is TGCGCCAGCAGCTTCGCTACTAGCTATCGTGAGCAGTACTTC.

The chain joins TRBV28 to TRBJ1-2; TRBD1 matches at 8 bases. This CDR3 is built from 13 residues. V dropped 5 bases and J dropped 8; count of bases not matched to a gene: 7. Looked up from germline, CDR1 is MDHEN and CDR2 is SYDVKM. The CDR3 protein is CASSTGGRRGYTF. CDR3 sequence (DNA): TGTGCCAGCAGTACAGGGGGGCGAAGGGGCTACACCTTC.

This clone came up a few times. The chain combines TRBV6-5 with TRBJ1-1; 7 bases fit TRBD1. The length of the CDR3 is 14 residues. The V gene's germline CDR1 is MNHEY and CDR2 SVGAGI. V lost 4 bases, J lost 0 bases, and 2 bases stayed unmatched. In nucleotides, the CDR3 is TGTGCCAGCAGTTTGGACAGGTTGAACACTGAAGCTTTCTTT. It codes for CASSLDRLNTEAFF.

The J gene is TRBJ1-4, the V gene TRBV18, with D unresolved. Germline V gene lookup returns CDR1 KGHSH and CDR2 LQKENI. The length of the CDR3 is 14 residues. The V and J ends lost 6 bases and 1 base respectively, with 9 bases between them. This CDR3 reads CASSAGGTNEKLFF. The CDR3 DNA follows: TGTGCCAGCTCCGCAGGAGGAACTAATGAAAAACTGTTTTTT.

The J gene is TRBJ2-7, the V gene TRBV4-1, with D possibly being TRBD2 (6 bases). The CDR3 has 16 residues. Germline V gives CDR1 MGHRA, CDR2 YSYEKL. The ends were cut back, 0 bases at V and 0 bases at J, with 12 bases in the middle. CDR3 in amino acids: CASSQERRASSYEQYF. The CDR3 nucleotides read TGCGCCAGCAGCCAAGAACGGAGGGCGAGCTCCTACGAGCAGTACTTC.